This T cell receptor (beta chain) derives from a study of T cell responses to AZD1222 COVID-19 vaccine. The CDR3 extends over 15 amino acids. V gave up 4 bases and J gave up 2 bases, with 14 bases separating them. Germline CDR1 and CDR2: ENHRY and SYGVKD. Comments on this clone: The antigen is unknown.

Measured with immunoSEQ multiplex PCR; TCRdb has only the in-frame clones, and not every one. The sample carries about 210,000 clones, 80% to 95% recorded once. Study-wide points: The study reported that nearly half of spike-specific TCRs target unmutated variant regions.

This sequence was found in an adult in good health. The chain couples TRBV10-3 to TRBJ2-5; D possibly corresponds to TRBD2 (5 bases). The source was peripheral blood, collected on day 0 of AZD1222 vaccination. CDR3 sequence: CAISVADSRQETQYF. Here the CDR3 DNA reads TGTGCCATCAGTGTGGCGGACTCCCGACAAGAGACCCAGTACTTC.